The T cell receptor (beta chain) described here comes from a study of shared clonotypes between healthy human individuals. Across the whole study: The plates for each donor numbered three CD4 naive, three CD4 memory, two CD8 naive and one CD8 memory.

Unmatched junction bases numbered 7, after V lost 4 bases and J lost 5 bases. The V gene's germline CDR1 is MNHNS and CDR2 SASEGT. The CDR3 sequence is 15 residues long. Here immunoSEQ multiplex PCR was the method, and the copy in TCRdb shows in-frame clones only, minus some. Of roughly 2,300,000 clones in the sample, around 92% were seen once. The V and J genes are TRBV6-1 and TRBJ2-7, with 11 bases identical to TRBD2. Material for sequencing was naive CD4+ T cells from PBMCs. Sample subset: CD45RA+ positively selected. This TCR came from a man between 18 and 29 years old in good health. Some clones in this sample may be carry-over from other donors' samples. CDR3 protein: CASSVSSGRQHEQYF. The CDR3 DNA sequence: TGTGCCAGCAGTGTCTCTAGCGGGAGGCAACACGAGCAGTACTTC.